The entry below gives a single TCR beta chain sequence along with its context. The antigen remains undetermined. This entry belongs to a study of beta chain features in type 1 diabetes. Study conclusions and caveats: The naive, central memory and Treg TCRB repertoires of patients appeared to be more similar to one another than those of healthy donors. The study found fewer insertions and more deletions at VDJ junctions in type 1 diabetes patients. It was possible that PCR favored shorter templates, equally so in patients and controls. Whether TCRB rearrangement is influenced by HLA type went unresolved here.

Isolated RNA was reverse transcribed in full, so expressed TCRB transcripts were sequenced. This table comes from immunoSEQ multiplex PCR, and its TCRdb copy is limited to in-frame clones, with some not included. The sample has around 400,000 clones; approximately 12% are singletons. Germline CDR1 LGHNA, CDR2 YSLEER. After removal of 4 bases from V and 2 bases from J, the junction contained 6 bases not matched to a gene. The CDR3 sequence is 16 residues long. This receptor was obtained from a man aged 18 to 30 in good health. The chain combines TRBV4-3 with TRBJ2-5, with 11 bases matching TRBD2. Sequenced input: naive CD4+ T cells from blood. The CDR3 spells CASSPRLAGTQETQYF. In DNA, the CDR3 is TGCGCCAGCAGCCCCCGACTAGCGGGAACTCAAGAGACCCAGTACTTC.